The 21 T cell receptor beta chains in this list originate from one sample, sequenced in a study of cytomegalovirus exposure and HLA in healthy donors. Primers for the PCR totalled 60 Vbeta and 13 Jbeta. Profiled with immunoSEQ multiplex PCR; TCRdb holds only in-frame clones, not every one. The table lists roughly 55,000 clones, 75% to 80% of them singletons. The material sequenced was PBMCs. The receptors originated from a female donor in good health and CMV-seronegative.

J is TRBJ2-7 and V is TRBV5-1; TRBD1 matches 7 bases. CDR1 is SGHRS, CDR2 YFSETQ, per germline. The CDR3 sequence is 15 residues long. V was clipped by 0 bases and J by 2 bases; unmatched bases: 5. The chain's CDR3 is CASSLAGQPAYEQYF. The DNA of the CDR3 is TGCGCCAGCAGCTTGGCGGGACAGCCAGCCTACGAGCAGTACTTC. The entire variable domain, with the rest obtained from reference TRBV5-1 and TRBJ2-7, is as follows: KAGVTQTPRYLIKTRGQQVTLSCSPISGHRSVSWYQQTPGQGLQFLFEYFSETQRNKGNFPGRFSGRQFSNSRSEMNVSTLELGDSALYLCASSLAGQPAYEQYFGPGTRLTVT.

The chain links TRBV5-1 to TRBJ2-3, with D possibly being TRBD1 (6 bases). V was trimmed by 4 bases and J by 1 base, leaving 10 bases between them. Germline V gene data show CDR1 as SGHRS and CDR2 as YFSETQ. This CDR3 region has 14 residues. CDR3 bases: TGCGCCAGCAGCCGACAGGACCGCACAGATACGCAGTATTTT. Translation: CASSRQDRTDTQYF.

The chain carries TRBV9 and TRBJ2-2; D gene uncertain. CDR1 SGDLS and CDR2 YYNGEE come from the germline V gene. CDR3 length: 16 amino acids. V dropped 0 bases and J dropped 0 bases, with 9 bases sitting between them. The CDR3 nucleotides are TGTGCCAGCAGCGTAGCTACAGTCGCGAACACCGGGGAGCTGTTTTTT. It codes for CASSVATVANTGELFF.

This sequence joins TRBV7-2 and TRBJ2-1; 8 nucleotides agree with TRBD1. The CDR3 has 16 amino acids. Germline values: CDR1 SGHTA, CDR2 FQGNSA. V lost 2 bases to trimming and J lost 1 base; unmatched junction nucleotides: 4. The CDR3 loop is CASSLRTGRSYNEQFF. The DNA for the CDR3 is TGTGCCAGCAGCTTACGGACAGGGAGGTCCTACAATGAGCAGTTCTTC. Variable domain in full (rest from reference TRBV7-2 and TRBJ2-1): GAGVSQSPSNKVTEKGKDVELRCDPISGHTALYWYRQSLGQGLEFLIYFQGNSAPDKSGLPSDRFSAERTGGSVSTLTIQRTQQEDSAVYLCASSLRTGRSYNEQFFGPGTRLTVL.

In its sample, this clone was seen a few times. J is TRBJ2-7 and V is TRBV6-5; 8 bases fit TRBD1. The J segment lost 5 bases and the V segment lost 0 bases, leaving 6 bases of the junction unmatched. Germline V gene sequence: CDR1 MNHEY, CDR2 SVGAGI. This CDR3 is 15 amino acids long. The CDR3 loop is CASSYSNRGSDEQYF. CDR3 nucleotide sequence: TGTGCCAGCAGTTACTCTAACAGGGGGAGCGACGAGCAGTACTTC.

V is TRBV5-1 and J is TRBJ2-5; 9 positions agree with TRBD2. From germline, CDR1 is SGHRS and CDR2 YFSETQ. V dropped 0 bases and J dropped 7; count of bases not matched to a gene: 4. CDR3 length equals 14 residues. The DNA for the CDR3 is TGCGCCAGCAGCTTGGCTAGCGGGGAAGGGACCCAGTACTTC. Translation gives CASSLASGEGTQYF.

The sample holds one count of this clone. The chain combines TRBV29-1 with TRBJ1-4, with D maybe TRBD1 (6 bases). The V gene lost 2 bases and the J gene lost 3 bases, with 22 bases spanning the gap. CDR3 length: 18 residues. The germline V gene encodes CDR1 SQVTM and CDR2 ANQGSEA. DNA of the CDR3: TGCAGCGTTGAACCTCCGGCAGGGGAACGACCACCTAATGAAAAACTGTTTTTT. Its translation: CSVEPPAGERPPNEKLFF.

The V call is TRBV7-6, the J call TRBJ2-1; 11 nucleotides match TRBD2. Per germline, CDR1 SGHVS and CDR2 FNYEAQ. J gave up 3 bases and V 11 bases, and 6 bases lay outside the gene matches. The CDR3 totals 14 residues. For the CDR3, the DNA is TGTGCCGTTTCCGGGACTAGCGGCTACAATGAGCAGTTCTTC. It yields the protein CAVSGTSGYNEQFF.

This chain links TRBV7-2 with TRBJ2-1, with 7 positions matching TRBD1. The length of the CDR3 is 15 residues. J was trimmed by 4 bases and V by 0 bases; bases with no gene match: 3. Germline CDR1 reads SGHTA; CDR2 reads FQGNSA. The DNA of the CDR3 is TGTGCCAGCAGCTTAGCTGCAGGGGGATACAATGAGCAGTTCTTC. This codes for CASSLAAGGYNEQFF.

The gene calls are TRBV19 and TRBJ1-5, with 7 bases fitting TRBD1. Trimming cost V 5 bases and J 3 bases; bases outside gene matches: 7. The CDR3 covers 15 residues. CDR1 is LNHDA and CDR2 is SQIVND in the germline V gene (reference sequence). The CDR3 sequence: CASSPGQFLNQPQHF. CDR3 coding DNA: TGTGCCAGTAGTCCGGGACAGTTTCTCAATCAGCCCCAGCATTTT. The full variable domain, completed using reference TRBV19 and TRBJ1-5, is DGGITQSPKYLFRKEGQNVTLSCEQNLNHDAMYWYRQDPGQGLRLIYYSQIVNDFQKGDIAEGYSVSREKKESFPLTVTSAQKNPTAFYLCASSPGQFLNQPQHFGDGTRLSIL.

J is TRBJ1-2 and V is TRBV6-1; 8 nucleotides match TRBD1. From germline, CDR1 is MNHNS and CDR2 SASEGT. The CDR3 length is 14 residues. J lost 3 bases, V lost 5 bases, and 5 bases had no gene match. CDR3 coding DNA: TGTGCCAGCAGTATTGACAGGGGCGACTATGGCTACACCTTC. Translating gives CASSIDRGDYGYTF.

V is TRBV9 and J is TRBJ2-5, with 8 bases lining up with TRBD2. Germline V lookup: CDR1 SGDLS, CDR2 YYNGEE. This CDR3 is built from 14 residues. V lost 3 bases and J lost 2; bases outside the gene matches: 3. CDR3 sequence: CASSDSGNQETQYF. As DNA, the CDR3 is TGTGCCAGCAGCGATAGCGGGAATCAAGAGACCCAGTACTTC.

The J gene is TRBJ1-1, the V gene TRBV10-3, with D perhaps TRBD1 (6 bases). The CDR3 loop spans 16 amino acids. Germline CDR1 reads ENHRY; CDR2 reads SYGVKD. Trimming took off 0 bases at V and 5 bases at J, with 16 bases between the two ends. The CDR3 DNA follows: TGTGCCATCAGTGAGTCGAGTGTATCCAGGGGTACTGAAGCTTTCTTT. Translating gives CAISESSVSRGTEAFF.

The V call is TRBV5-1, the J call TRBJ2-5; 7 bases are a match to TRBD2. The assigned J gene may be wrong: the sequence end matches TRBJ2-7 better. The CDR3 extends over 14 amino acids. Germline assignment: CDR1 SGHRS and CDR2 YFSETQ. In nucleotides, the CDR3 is TGCGCCAGCAGTTCCAGCGGGGCCTCCTACGAGCAGTACTTC. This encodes CASSSSGASYEQYF.

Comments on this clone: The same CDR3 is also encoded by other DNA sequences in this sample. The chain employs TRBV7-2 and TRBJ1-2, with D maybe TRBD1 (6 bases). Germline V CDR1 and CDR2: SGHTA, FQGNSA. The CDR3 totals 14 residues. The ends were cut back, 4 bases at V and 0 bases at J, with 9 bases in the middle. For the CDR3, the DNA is TGTGCCAGCAGCTCACAGGGAGCTAACTATGGCTACACCTTC. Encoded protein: CASSSQGANYGYTF.

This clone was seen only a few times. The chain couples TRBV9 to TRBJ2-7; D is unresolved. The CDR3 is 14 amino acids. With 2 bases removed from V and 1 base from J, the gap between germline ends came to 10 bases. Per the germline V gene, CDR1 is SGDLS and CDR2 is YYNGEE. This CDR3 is CASSVLGGSYEQYF. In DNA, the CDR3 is TGTGCCAGCAGCGTGCTAGGTGGGTCCTACGAGCAGTACTTC.

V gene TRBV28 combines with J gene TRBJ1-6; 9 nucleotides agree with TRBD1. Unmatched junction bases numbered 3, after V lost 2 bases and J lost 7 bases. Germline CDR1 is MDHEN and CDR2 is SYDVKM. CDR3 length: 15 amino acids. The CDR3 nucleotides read TGTGCCAGCAGTTTAGGGGACAGGGACAATTCACCCCTCCACTTT. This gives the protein CASSLGDRDNSPLHF.

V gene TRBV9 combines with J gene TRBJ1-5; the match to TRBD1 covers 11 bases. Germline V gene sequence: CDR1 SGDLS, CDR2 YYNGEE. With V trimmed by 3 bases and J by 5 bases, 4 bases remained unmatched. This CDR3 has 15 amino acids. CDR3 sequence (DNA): TGTGCCAGCAGCGCCGGACAGGGGGCAGATCAGCCCCAGCATTTT. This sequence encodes CASSAGQGADQPQHF. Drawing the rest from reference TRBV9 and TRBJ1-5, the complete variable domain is DSGVTQTPKHLITATGQRVTLRCSPRSGDLSVYWYQQSLDQGLQFLIQYYNGEERAKGNILERFSAQQFPDLHSELNLSSLELGDSALYFCASSAGQGADQPQHFGDGTRLSIL.

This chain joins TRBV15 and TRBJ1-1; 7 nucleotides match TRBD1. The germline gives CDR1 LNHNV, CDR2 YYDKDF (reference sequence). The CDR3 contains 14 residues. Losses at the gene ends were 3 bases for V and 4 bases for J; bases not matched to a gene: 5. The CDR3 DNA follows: TGTGCCACCAGCAGTCAGGGGGGTGGCACTGAAGCTTTCTTT. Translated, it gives CATSSQGGGTEAFF.

The CDR3 DNA reads as TGTGCCAGCAGTTCCACGACAGGGGGAGGATCACCCCTCCACTTT. It specifies CASSSTTGGGSPLHF. The rearrangement links TRBV6-6 to TRBJ1-6; 9 bases are a match to TRBD1. Losses at the gene ends were 4 bases for V and 10 bases for J; bases not matched to a gene: 8. Germline lookup yields CDR1 MNHNY and CDR2 SVGAGI (reference sequence). The CDR3 contains 15 residues.

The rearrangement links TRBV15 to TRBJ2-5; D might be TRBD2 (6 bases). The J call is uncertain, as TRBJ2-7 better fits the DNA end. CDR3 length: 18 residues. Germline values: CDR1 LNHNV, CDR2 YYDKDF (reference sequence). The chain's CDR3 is CATSRDLPQWGGGHEQYF. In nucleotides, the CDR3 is TGTGCCACCAGCAGAGATCTCCCGCAATGGGGAGGAGGTCACGAGCAGTACTTC.